These 10 T cell receptor beta chains originate from one sample sequenced in a study of cytomegalovirus exposure and HLA in healthy donors. Vbeta (60) and Jbeta (13) primers were used in the PCR. Measured with immunoSEQ multiplex PCR; TCRdb has only the in-frame clones, and not every one. This sample has over 70,000 clones, with less than 75% found just once. The sequenced material came from PBMCs. All receptors derive from a man aged 25-45 years in good health and CMV-seronegative.

The chain is built from TRBV7-9 and TRBJ1-4; tentatively, D is TRBD1 (5 bases). Germline assignment: CDR1 SEHNR and CDR2 FQNEAQ (reference sequence). V was pared by 1 base and J by 8 bases, with 14 bases between. The CDR3 has 15 amino acids. CDR3 sequence: CASSLDQGLEEKLFF. The CDR3 DNA follows: TGTGCCAGCAGCTTAGACCAGGGACTCGAGGAAAAACTGTTTTTT. Supplemented by reference TRBV7-9 and TRBJ1-4, the full variable domain reads DTGVSQNPRHKITKRGQNVTFRCDPISEHNRLYWYRQTLGQGPEFLTYFQNEAQLEKSRLLSDRFSAERPKGSFSTLEIQRTEQGDSAMYLCASSLDQGLEEKLFFGSGTQLSVL.

The J gene is TRBJ1-3, the V gene TRBV28; tentative D call: TRBD1 (6 bases). The CDR3 has 15 residues. Germline CDR1 and CDR2: MDHEN and SYDVKM. Trimming took off 5 bases at V and 3 bases at J, with 14 bases between the two ends. Written as DNA, the CDR3 is TGTGCCAGCAGTCCTGAGGCAGGGGTTGGAAACACCATATATTTT. Amino acid sequence: CASSPEAGVGNTIYF.

The J gene is TRBJ1-5, the V gene TRBV16; D call uncertain. The ends were cut back, 3 bases at V and 4 bases at J, with 13 bases in the middle. This CDR3 comprises 15 residues. CDR1 is KGHSY and CDR2 is FQNENV in the germline V gene. CDR3 residues: CASSQTRHLNQPQHF. CDR3 DNA sequence: TGTGCCAGCAGCCAGACGCGACACCTAAATCAGCCCCAGCATTTT.

In this sample, this clone turned up once. This chain uses TRBV7-2 with TRBJ2-7; D ambiguous. CDR1 and CDR2 (germline): SGHTA, FQGNSA. The ends were cut back, 1 base at V and 0 bases at J, with 7 bases in the middle. The CDR3 is 14 residues long. The CDR3 sequence: CASSLDRSSYEQYF. In DNA form, the CDR3 reads TGTGCCAGCAGCTTAGATAGAAGCTCCTACGAGCAGTACTTC.

The V gene is TRBV19, the J gene TRBJ2-7; 11 bases are a match to TRBD2. V lost 9 bases and J lost 2; bases outside the gene matches: 9. The CDR3 consists of 15 residues. Germline V gives CDR1 LNHDA, CDR2 SQIVND (reference sequence). The CDR3 DNA follows: TGTGCCAGCCTACCGACTAGCGGGGCTCCCTACGAGCAGTACTTC. Amino acid sequence: CASLPTSGAPYEQYF.

In its sample, this clone was seen once. The chain couples TRBV30 to TRBJ1-4; weak D call: TRBD1 (5 bases). The length of the CDR3 is 13 residues. The germline V gene encodes CDR1 GTSNPN and CDR2 SVGIG (reference sequence). Here the CDR3 DNA reads TGTGGTGGGAGCGGGCAGGGTGATGAAAAACTGTTTTTT. It codes for CGGSGQGDEKLFF.

The chain carries TRBV11-2 and TRBJ1-1, with 7 bases aligning to TRBD1. The CDR3 runs 15 residues. With V trimmed by 3 bases and J by 7 bases, 11 bases remained unmatched. The germline V gene encodes CDR1 SGHAT and CDR2 FQNNGV. CDR3 sequence: CASSFSPGTESEAFF. CDR3 coding DNA: TGTGCCAGCAGCTTTAGCCCCGGGACAGAAAGTGAAGCTTTCTTT.

The chain recombines TRBV25-1 with TRBJ2-5; 8 bases map to TRBD1. Losses at the gene ends were 4 bases for V and 3 bases for J; bases not matched to a gene: 7. CDR3 size: 15 residues. Germline V gene lookup returns CDR1 MGHDK and CDR2 SYGVNS. This CDR3 is CASSALGQGKETQYF. DNA of the CDR3: TGTGCCAGCAGTGCTCTAGGACAGGGAAAAGAGACCCAGTACTTC.

The chain has TRBV4-1 and TRBJ2-3, with D perhaps TRBD2 (5 bases). The CDR3 runs to 15 residues. CDR1 is MGHRA and CDR2 is YSYEKL in the germline V gene. Trimming took off 1 base at V and 3 bases at J, with 11 bases between the two ends. CDR3: CASSQVGLATDTQYF. As DNA, the CDR3 is TGCGCCAGCAGCCAAGTCGGGCTAGCTACAGATACGCAGTATTTT.

The rearrangement uses TRBV30 and TRBJ2-5; TRBD1 matches 10 bases. The J call is doubtful: the DNA matches TRBJ2-7 better. The CDR3 extends over 12 amino acids. Germline CDR1 GTSNPN, CDR2 SVGIG (reference sequence). CDR3 residues: CASGQGKYEQYF. CDR3 DNA sequence: TGTGCCTCGGGACAGGGGAAATACGAGCAGTACTTC.